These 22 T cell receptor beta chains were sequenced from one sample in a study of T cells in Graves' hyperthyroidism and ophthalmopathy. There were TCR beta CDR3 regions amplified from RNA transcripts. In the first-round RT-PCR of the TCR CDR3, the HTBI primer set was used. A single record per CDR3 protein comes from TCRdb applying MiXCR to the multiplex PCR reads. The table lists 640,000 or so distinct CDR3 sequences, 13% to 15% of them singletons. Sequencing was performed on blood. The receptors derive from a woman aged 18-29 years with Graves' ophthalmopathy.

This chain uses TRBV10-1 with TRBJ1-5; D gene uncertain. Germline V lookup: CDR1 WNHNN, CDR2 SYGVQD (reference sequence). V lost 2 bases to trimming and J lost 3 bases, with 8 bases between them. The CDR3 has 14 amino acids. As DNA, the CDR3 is TGCGCCAGCAGTGAGCGCCCCCCCAATCAGCCCCAGCATTTT. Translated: CASSERPPNQPQHF.

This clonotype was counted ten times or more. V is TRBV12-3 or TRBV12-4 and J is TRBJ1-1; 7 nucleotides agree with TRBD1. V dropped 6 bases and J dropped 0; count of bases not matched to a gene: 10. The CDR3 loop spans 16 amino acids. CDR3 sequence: CASSQSLGTVNTEAFF. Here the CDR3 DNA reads TGTGCCAGCAGCCAAAGTCTTGGGACAGTGAACACTGAAGCTTTCTTT.

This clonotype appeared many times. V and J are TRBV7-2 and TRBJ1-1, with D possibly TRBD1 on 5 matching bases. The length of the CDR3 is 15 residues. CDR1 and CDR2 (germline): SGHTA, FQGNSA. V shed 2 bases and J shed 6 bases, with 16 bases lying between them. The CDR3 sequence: CASSLSVRRGAEAFF. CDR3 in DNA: TGTGCCAGCAGCTTAAGTGTCCGTCGGGGCGCTGAAGCTTTCTTT. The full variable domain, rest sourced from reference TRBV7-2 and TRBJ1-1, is GAGVSQSPSNKVTEKGKDVELRCDPISGHTALYWYRQSLGQGLEFLIYFQGNSAPDKSGLPSDRFSAERTGGSVSTLTIQRTQQEDSAVYLCASSLSVRRGAEAFFGQGTRLTVV.

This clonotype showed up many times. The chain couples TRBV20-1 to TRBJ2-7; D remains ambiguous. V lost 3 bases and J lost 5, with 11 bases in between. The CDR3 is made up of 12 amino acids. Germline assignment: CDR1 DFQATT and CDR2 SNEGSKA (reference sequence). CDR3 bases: TGCAGTGCTAGTTTTGCCAGTGACGAGCAGTACTTC. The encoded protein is CSASFASDEQYF.

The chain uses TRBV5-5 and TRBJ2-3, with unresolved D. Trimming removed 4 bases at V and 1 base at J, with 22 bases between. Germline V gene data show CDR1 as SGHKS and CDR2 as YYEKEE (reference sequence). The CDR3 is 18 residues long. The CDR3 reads CASSPAGVSLYRTDTQYF. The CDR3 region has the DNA TGTGCCAGCAGCCCGGCTGGGGTTTCACTCTACCGCACAGATACGCAGTATTTT.

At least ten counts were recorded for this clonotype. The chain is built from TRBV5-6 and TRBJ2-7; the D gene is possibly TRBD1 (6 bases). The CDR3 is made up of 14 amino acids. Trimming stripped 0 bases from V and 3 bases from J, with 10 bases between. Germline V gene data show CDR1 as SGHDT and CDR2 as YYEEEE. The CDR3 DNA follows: TGTGCCAGCAGCTTGGACAGGGTCGACTACGAGCAGTACTTC. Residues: CASSLDRVDYEQYF.

The DNA of the CDR3 is TGTGCCAGCAGTTACACCGGGACTAGCGGGGTGGAGCTGTTTTTT. Amino acids: CASSYTGTSGVELFF. The chain joins TRBV6-5 to TRBJ2-2; TRBD2 matches at 13 bases. Germline V gene lookup returns CDR1 MNHEY and CDR2 SVGAGI. The CDR3 sequence is 15 residues long. With V trimmed by 2 bases and J by 10 bases, 4 bases remained unmatched.

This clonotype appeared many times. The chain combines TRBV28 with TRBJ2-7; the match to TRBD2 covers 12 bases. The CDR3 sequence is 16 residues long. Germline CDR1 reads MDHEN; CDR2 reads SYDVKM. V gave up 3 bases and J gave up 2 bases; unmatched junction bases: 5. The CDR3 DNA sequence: TGTGCCAGCAGTTTCCTAGCGGGAGGGAACGCCTACGAGCAGTACTTC. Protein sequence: CASSFLAGGNAYEQYF.

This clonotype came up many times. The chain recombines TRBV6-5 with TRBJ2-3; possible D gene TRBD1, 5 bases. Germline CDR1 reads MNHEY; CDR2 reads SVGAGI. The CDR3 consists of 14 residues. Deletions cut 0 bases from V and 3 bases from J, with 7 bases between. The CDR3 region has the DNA TGTGCCAGCAGTTACTCGGGGCGGACAGATACGCAGTATTTT. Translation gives CASSYSGRTDTQYF.

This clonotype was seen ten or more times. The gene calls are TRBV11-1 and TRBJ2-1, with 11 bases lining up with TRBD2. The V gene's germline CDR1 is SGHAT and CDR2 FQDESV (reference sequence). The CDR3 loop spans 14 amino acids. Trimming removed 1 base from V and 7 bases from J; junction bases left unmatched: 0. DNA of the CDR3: TGTGCCAGCAGCTTAGGACTAGCGGGGAATGAGCAGTTCTTC. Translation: CASSLGLAGNEQFF.

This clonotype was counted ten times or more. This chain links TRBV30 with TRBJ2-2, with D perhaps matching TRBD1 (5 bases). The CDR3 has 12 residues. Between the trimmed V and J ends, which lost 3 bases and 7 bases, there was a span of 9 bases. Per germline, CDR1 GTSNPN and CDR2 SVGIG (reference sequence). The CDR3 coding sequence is TGTGCCTGGAGGACAGTCGGCGGGGAGCTGTTTTTT. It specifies CAWRTVGGELFF.

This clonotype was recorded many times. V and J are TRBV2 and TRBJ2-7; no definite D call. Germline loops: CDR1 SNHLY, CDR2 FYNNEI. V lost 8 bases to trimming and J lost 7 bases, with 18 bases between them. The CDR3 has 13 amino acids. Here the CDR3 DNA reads TGTGCCAGCTTCAGAAGGGCCGGTTTGGAGCAGTACTTC. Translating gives CASFRRAGLEQYF.

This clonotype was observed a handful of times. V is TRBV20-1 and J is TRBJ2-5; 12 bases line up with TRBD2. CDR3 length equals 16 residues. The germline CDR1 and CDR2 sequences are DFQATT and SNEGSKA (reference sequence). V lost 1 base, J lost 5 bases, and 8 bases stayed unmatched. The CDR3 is CSARGFSSGRGETQYF. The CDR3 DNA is TGCAGTGCTAGAGGGTTCTCTAGCGGGAGGGGGGAGACCCAGTACTTC.

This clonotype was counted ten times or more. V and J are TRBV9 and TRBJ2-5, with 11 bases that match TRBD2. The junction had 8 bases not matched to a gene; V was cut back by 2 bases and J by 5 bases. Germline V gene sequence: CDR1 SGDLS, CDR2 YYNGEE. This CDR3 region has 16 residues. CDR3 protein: CASSVDLAGGGETQYF. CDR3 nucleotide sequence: TGTGCCAGCAGCGTCGACCTAGCGGGAGGTGGGGAGACCCAGTACTTC.

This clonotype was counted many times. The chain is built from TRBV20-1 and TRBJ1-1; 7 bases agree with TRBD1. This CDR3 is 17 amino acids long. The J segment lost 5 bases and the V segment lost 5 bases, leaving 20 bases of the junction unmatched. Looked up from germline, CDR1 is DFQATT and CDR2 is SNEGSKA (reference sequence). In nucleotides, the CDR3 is TGCAGTGCTCCCCCCTCCCCCGCAACAGGGGTCGCGACTGAAGCTTTCTTT. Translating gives CSAPPSPATGVATEAFF.

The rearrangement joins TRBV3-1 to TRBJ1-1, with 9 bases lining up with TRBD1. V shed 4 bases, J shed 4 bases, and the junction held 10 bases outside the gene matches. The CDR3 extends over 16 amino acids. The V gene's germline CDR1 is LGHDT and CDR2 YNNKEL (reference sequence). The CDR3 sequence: CASSRTGAVGGTEAFF. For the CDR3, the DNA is TGTGCCAGCAGCCGGACAGGGGCTGTCGGGGGCACTGAAGCTTTCTTT.

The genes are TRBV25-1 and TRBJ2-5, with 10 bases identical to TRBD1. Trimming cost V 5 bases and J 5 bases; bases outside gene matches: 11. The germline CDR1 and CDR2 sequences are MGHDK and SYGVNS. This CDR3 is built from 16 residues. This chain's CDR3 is CASSQLNPGQGETQYF. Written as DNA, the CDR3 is TGTGCCAGCAGTCAATTAAACCCGGGACAGGGGGAGACCCAGTACTTC.

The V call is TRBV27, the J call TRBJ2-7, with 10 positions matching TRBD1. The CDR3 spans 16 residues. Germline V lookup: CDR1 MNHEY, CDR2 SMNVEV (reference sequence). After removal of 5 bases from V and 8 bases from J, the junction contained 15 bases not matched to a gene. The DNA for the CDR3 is TGTGCCAGCAGTCGACTAATAAGGGACAGGGGACCGAAGCAGTACTTC. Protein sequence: CASSRLIRDRGPKQYF.

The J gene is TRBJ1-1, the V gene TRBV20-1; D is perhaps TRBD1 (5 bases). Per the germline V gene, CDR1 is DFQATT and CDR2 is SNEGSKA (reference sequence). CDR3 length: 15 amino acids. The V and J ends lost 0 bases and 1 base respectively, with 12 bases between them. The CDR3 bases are TGCAGTGCTAGAGACCCGACAGCAGAGAACACTGAAGCTTTCTTT. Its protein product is CSARDPTAENTEAFF.

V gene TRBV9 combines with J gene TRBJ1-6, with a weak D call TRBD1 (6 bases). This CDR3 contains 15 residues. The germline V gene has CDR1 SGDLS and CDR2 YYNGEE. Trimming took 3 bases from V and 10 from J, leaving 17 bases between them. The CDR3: CASSARTEMESPLHF. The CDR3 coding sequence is TGTGCCAGCAGCGCCAGGACAGAGATGGAGTCACCCCTCCACTTT.

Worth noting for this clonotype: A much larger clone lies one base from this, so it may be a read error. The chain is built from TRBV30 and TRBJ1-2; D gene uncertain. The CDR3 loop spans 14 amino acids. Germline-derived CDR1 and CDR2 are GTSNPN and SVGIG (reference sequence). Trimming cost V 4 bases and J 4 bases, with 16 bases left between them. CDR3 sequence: CAWTLYLESYGYTF. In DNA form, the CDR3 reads TGTGCCTGGACCCTCTACCTGGAGTCCTATGGCTACACCTTC.

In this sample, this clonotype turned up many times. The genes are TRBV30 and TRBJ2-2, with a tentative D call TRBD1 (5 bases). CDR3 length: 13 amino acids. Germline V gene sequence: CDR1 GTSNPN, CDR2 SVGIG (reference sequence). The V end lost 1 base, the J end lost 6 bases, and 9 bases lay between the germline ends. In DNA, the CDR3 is TGTGCCTGGAGTGGGCTACAGGCCGGGGAGCTGTTTTTT. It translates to CAWSGLQAGELFF.